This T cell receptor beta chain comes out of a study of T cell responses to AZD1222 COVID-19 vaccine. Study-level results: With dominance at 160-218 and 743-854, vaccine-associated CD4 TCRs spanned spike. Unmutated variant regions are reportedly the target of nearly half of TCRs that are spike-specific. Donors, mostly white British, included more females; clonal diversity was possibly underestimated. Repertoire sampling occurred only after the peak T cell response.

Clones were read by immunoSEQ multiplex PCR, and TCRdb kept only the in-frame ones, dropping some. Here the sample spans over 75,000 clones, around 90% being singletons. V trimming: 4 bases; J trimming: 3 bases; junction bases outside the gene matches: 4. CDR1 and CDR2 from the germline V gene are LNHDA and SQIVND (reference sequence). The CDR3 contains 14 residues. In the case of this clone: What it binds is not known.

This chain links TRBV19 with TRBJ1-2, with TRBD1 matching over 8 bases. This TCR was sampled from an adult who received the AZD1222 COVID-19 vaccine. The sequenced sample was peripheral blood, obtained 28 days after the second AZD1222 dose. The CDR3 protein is CASSTGQADYGYTF. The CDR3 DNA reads TGTGCCAGTAGTACGGGACAGGCTGACTATGGCTACACCTTC.